The T cell receptor (beta chain) under discussion was sequenced for a study of T cell responses to AZD1222 COVID-19 vaccine. Trimming stripped 4 bases from V and 6 bases from J, with 13 bases between. This CDR3 spans 14 amino acids. Germline V gene lookup returns CDR1 MGHRA and CDR2 YSYEKL. Measured with immunoSEQ multiplex PCR; TCRdb has only the in-frame clones, and not every one. The table lists some 180,000 clones, more than 80% of them singletons. As for this clone: Its antigen is as yet unknown.

Findings and limits, study-wide: Repertoires in all cases were sampled only once the peak T cell response had passed.

The input for sequencing was peripheral blood, taken 28 days after the second dose of the MenACWY control vaccine. The TCR sequence derives from an adult who received the MenACWY meningococcal vaccine as a control. The chain links TRBV4-1 to TRBJ2-1; perhaps TRBD2 as D (5 bases). Written as DNA, the CDR3 is TGCGCCAGCAGCCGCGGCGGGCCTGGCAATGAGCAGTTCTTC. Protein: CASSRGGPGNEQFF.